A selection of T cell receptor beta chains follows, all from one sample in a study of shared clonotypes between healthy human individuals. Assay used: immunoSEQ multiplex PCR; TCRdb lists only in-frame clones, some missing. The sample includes some 200,000 clones, approximately 65% of them seen just once. The material sequenced was memory CD4+ T cells sorted from blood. The receptors shown here come from a man younger than 45 in good health. Each CDR3 is given without its conserved first and last residue. Each record gives: J gene, CDR3 length, D gene, V gene, CDR3 protein. The D gene is left open where the match is weak.

J: TRBJ2-1
length: 14
D: TRBD2
V: TRBV29-1
CDR3: SASRAASGSLGEQF

J: TRBJ1-5
length: 13
D: NA
V: TRBV6-1
CDR3: ASSEAGGYNQPQH

J: TRBJ2-7
length: 13
D: TRBD2
V: TRBV5-4
CDR3: ASSSGGADSYEQY

J: TRBJ2-2
length: 14
D: TRBD1
V: TRBV9
CDR3: ASSVELQGPTGELF

J: TRBJ1-3
length: 12
D: NA
V: TRBV6-1
CDR3: ASSESANRDTIY

J: TRBJ1-2
length: 15
D: TRBD1
V: TRBV28
CDR3: ASSHRQGRMGNYGYT

J: TRBJ2-5
length: 12
D: NA
V: TRBV2
CDR3: ASAQGGTQETQY

J: TRBJ2-3
length: 12
D: NA
V: TRBV5-1
CDR3: ASSNRQPTDTQY

J: TRBJ2-2
length: 9
D: NA
V: TRBV23-1
CDR3: ASSHNVELF

J: TRBJ2-3
length: 13
D: NA
V: TRBV9
CDR3: ASSVAERYTDTQY

J: TRBJ2-1
length: 9
D: NA
V: TRBV7-9
CDR3: ASSFPPEQF

J: TRBJ2-3
length: 11
D: NA
V: TRBV27
CDR3: ATSHRGTDTQY

J: TRBJ2-7
length: 13
D: TRBD1
V: TRBV28
CDR3: ASSQAGTGAYEQY

J: TRBJ2-3
length: 14
D: TRBD2
V: TRBV5-1
CDR3: ASSIKGAGGSDTQY

J: TRBJ2-3
length: 12
D: NA
V: TRBV5-1
CDR3: ASSLGPGADTQY

J: TRBJ2-7
length: 10
D: TRBD1
V: TRBV2
CDR3: ASRGDRVEQY

J: TRBJ2-7
length: 11
D: NA
V: TRBV10-2
CDR3: ASSSAGIYEQY

J: TRBJ2-5
length: 12
D: NA
V: TRBV6-5
CDR3: ASSYQGYQETQY

J: TRBJ2-5
length: 13
D: TRBD1
V: TRBV2
CDR3: ASISNSDRSETQY

J: TRBJ2-1
length: 18
D: TRBD1
V: TRBV28
CDR3: ASSSLGQGGRWGPYNEQF